This T cell receptor beta chain was identified in a study of blood T cell repertoires in COVID-19. Study-level background: Acute and convalescent COVID-19 specimens originated in the United States, Italy and Spain. The analysed material was cDNA or gDNA that came from T cells, B-cell-depleted T cells, or PBMCs.

As processed by the authors: From reference gene primer amplification, estimates of nucleated cell counts were derived. The assay was immunoSEQ multiplex PCR, and TCRdb's table has in-frame clones only and misses some. Clonal size and the V and J genes are those of that table, whereas D and trimming came from the DNA. The sample consists of some 370,000 clones, roughly 86% of them appearing once. The germline V gene has CDR1 MNHNS and CDR2 SASEGT. CDR3 size: 13 residues. V was cut by 0 bases and J by 13 bases, with 10 bases left in between. This TCR was sampled from a woman in her twenties or thirties with COVID-19, enrolled during active disease. Sequences were obtained from peripheral blood. This chain connects TRBV6-1 to TRBJ1-6, with TRBD1 as a possible D gene (5 bases). DNA of the CDR3: TGTGCCAGCAGTGAAGCCTCCGGGGGGCCCCTCCACTTT. Protein: CASSEASGGPLHF.